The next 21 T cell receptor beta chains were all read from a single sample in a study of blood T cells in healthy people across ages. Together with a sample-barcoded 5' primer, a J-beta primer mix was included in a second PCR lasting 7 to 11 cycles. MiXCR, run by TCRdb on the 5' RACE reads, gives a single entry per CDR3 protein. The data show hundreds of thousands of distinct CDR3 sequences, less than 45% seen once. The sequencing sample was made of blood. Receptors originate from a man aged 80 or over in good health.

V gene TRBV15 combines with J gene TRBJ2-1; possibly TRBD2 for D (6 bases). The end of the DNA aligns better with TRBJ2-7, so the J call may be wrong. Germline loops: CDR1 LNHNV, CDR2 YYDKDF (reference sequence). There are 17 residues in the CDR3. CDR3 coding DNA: TGTGCCACCAGCAGAGTGTTGGGCGGGGATTCCTACAATGAGCAGTACTTC. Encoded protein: CATSRVLGGDSYNEQYF.

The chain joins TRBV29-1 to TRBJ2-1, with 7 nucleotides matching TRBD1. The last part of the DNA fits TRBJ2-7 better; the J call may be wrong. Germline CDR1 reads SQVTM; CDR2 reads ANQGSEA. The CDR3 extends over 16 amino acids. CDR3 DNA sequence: TGCAGCGTTGAGGGAAGACACAGGGGCCCCTACAATGAGCAGTACTTC. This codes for CSVEGRHRGPYNEQYF.

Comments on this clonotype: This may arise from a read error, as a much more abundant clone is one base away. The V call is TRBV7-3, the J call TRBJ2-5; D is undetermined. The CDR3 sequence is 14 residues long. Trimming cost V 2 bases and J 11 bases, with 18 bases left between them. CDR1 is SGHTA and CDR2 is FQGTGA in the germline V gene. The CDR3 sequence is CASSLGEVGNEQYF. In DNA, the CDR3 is TGTGCCAGCAGCTTAGGGGAAGTCGGTAATGAGCAGTACTTC.

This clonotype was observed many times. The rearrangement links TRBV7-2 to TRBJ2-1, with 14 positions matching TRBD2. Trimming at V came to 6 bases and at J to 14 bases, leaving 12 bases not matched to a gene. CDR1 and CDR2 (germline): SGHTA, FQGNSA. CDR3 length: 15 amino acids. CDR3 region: CASRQGTSGGPAEFF. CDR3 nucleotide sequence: TGTGCCAGCAGACAAGGGACTAGCGGGGGACCGGCGGAGTTCTTC.

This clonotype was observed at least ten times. The chain's CDR3 is CASSWQEGDTQYF. The DNA of the CDR3 is TGTGCCAGCAGTTGGCAGGAAGGAGATACGCAGTATTTT. The J gene is TRBJ2-3, the V gene TRBV2; no clear D gene. With 5 bases removed from V and 5 bases from J, the gap between germline ends came to 11 bases. The length of the CDR3 is 13 residues. Germline CDR1 is SNHLY and CDR2 is FYNNEI.

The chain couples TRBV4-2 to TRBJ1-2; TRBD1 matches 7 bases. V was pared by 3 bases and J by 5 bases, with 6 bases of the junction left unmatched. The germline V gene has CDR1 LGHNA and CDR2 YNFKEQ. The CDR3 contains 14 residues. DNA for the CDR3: TGTGCCAGCAGCCACCACGGGACAGAATATGGCTACACCTTC. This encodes CASSHHGTEYGYTF.

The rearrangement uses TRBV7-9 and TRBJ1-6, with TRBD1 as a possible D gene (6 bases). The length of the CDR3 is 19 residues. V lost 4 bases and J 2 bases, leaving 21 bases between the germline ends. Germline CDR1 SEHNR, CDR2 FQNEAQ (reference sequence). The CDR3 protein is CASSSGASDPRAYNSPLHF. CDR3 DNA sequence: TGTGCCAGCAGCTCAGGGGCCTCCGATCCCAGGGCCTATAATTCACCCCTCCACTTT.

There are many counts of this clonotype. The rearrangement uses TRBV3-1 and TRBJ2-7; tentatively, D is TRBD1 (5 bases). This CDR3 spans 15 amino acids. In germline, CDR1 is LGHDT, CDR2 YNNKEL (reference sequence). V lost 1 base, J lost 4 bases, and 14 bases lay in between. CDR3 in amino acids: CASSQGSGQPYEQYF. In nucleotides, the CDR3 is TGTGCCAGCAGCCAAGGATCAGGGCAACCTTACGAGCAGTACTTC.

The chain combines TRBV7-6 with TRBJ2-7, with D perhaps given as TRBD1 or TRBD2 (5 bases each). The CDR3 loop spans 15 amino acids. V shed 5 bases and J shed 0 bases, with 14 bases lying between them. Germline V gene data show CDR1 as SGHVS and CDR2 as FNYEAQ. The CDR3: CASSTGTDISYEQYF. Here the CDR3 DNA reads TGTGCCAGCAGCACCGGGACGGACATCTCCTACGAGCAGTACTTC.

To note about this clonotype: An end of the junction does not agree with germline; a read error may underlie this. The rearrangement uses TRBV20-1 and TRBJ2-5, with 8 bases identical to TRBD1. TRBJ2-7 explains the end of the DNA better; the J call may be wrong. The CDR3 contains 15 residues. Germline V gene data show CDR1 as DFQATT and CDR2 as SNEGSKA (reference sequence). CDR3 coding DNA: TGCGGTGCTAAATCCGGGACGGCAGGGGGCGACGAGCAGTACTTC. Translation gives CGAKSGTAGGDEQYF.

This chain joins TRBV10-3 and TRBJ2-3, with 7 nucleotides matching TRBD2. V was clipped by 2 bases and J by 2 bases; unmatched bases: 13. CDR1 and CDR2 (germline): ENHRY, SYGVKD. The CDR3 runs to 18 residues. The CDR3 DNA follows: TGTGCCATCAGTGAGCCGAAGGGGTTAGCGGGTTCCACAGATACGCAGTATTTT. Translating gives CAISEPKGLAGSTDTQYF.

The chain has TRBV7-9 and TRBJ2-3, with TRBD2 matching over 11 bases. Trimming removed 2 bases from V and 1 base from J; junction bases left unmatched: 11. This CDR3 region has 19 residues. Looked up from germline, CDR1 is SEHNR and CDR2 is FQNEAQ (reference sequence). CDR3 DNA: TGTGCCAGCAGCTTATCGGGACTAGCGGTTAAAGTGGGCACAGATACGCAGTATTTT. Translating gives CASSLSGLAVKVGTDTQYF.

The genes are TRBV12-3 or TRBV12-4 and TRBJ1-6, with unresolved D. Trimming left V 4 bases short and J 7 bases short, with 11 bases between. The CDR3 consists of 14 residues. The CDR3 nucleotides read TGTGCCAGCAGTTCTCTGGGATTGAATTCACCCCTCCACTTT. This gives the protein CASSSLGLNSPLHF.

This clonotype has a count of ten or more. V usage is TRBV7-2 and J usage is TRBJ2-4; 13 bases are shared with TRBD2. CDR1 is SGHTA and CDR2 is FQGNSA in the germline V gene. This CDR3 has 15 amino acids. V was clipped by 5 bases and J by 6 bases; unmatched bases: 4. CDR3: CASSPRTSGRNIQYF. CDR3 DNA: TGTGCCAGCAGCCCTCGGACTAGCGGGAGAAACATTCAGTACTTC.

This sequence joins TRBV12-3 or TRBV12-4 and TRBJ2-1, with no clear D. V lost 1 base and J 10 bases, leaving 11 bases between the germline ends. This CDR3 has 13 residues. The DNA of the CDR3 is TGTGCCAGCAGTTTAGGGGCAGCTACCGAGCAGTTCTTC. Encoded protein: CASSLGAATEQFF.

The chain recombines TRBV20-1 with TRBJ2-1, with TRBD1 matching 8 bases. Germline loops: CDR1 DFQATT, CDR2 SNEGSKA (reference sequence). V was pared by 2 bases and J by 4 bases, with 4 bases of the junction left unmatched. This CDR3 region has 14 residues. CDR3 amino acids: CSARSGDRYNEQFF. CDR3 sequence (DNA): TGCAGTGCTAGATCAGGGGACAGGTACAATGAGCAGTTCTTC.

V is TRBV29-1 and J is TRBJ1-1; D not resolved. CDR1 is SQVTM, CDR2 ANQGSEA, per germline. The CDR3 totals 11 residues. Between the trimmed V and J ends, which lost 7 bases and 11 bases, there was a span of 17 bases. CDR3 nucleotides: TGCAGCGCCCGAAGGGTGCATGAGGCTTTCTTT. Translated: CSARRVHEAFF.

The CDR3 coding sequence is TGTGCCAGCAGCCTTTTCTTCGGTCTGTTTCCCAATGAGCAGTTCTTC. As protein: CASSLFFGLFPNEQFF. The chain joins TRBV7-9 to TRBJ2-1; D unresolved. The V end was cut by 5 bases, the J end by 6 bases, with 20 bases between. The CDR3 totals 16 residues. Germline V gives CDR1 SEHNR, CDR2 FQNEAQ (reference sequence).

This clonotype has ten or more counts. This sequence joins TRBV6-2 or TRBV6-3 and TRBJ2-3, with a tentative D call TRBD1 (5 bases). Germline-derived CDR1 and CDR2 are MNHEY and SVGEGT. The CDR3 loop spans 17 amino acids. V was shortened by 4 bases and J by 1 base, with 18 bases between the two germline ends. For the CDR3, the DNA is TGTGCCAGCAGTTCTTTACTTCGACAGAGAGGCACAGATACGCAGTATTTT. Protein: CASSSLLRQRGTDTQYF.

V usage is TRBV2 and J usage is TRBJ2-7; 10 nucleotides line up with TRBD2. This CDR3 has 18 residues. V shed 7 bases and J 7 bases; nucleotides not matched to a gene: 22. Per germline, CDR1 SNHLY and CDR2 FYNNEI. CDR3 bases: TGTGCCAGCATCAGGTCGAGCGGGGGGGTTAGCTCCTACAATGAGCAGTACTTC. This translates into CASIRSSGGVSSYNEQYF. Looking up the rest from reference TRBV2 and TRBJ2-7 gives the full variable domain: EPEVTQTPSHQVTQMGQEVILRCVPISNHLYFYWYRQILGQKVEFLVSFYNNEISEKSEIFDDQFSVERPDGSNFTLKIRSTKLEDSAMYFCASIRSSGGVSSYNEQYFGPGTRLTVT.

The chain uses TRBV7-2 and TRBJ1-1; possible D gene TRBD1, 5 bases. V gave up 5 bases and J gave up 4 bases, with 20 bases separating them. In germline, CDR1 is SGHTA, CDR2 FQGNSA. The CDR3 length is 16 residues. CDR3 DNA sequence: TGTGCCAGCAGCCGGAATGGCAGGGAAAGAGGCACTGAAGCTTTCTTT. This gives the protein CASSRNGRERGTEAFF. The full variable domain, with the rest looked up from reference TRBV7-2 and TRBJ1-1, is GAGVSQSPSNKVTEKGKDVELRCDPISGHTALYWYRQSLGQGLEFLIYFQGNSAPDKSGLPSDRFSAERTGGSVSTLTIQRTQQEDSAVYLCASSRNGRERGTEAFFGQGTRLTVV.